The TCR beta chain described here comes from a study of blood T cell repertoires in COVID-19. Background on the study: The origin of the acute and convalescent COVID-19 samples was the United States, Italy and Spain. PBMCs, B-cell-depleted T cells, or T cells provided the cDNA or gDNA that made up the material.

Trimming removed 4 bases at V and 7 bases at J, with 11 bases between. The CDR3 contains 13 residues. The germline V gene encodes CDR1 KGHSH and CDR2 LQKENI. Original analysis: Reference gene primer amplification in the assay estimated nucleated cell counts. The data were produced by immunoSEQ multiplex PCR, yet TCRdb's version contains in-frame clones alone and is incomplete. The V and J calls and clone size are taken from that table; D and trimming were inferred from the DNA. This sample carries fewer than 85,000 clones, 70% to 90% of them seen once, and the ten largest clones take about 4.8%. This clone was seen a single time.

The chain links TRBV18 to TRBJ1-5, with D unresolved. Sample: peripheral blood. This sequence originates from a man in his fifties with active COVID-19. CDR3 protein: CASSLGREQPQHF. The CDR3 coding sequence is TGTGCCAGCTCACTAGGTCGGGAACAGCCCCAGCATTTT.